The table lists the clone carrying this TCR beta chain with a few counts. What it binds is unknown. The entry originates in a study of T-cell reconstitution after alpha-beta-depleted transplantation in children. Regarding the study as a whole: After one year, T-cell counts and TCRbeta diversity mostly came from new T cells. Recipient T cells and thymic progenitors that survived were the source of the high TCRbeta diversity seen at day 60 in some patients. Several hundred graft clones that had expanded were reportedly the source of alpha-beta T cells about two months after transplant.

Preparation of the TCRbeta library was carried out with unique molecular identifiers. TCRdb itself ran the PCR reads through MiXCR, one entry per CDR3 protein. The sample records hundreds of thousands of distinct CDR3 sequences, less than 15% being singletons. The germline V gene has CDR1 DFQATT and CDR2 SNEGSKA (reference sequence). CDR3 size: 14 residues. Deletions cut 5 bases from V and 4 bases from J, with 17 bases between. The V and J genes are TRBV20-1 and TRBJ2-5; D perhaps matches TRBD1 (5 bases). This clonotype originated in a girl aged 2-9 years with congenital amegakaryocytic thrombocytopenia, due to receive a stem cell transplant. This specimen consisted of PBMCs, obtained before TCRalphabeta/CD19-depleted stem cell transplant. As DNA, the CDR3 is TGCAGTGCTCACTGGAGTTCTAGGGGAGAGACCCAGTACTTC. Translating gives CSAHWSSRGETQYF.